This TCR beta chain came from a study of blood T cell repertoires in COVID-19. Across the whole study: Collection of acute and convalescent COVID-19 samples took place in the United States, Italy and Spain.

Donors were grouped by their self-reported clinical history. Participants in the exposed group had met a COVID-19 case in the 2 weeks before joining the study. In the authors' methods: Estimated nucleated cell counts came from reference gene primer amplification. Produced via immunoSEQ multiplex PCR; TCRdb's table is partial and in-frame only. That table supplies the V and J calls and clone size; D and trimming were determined from the DNA. Found here are roughly 400,000 clones, roughly 88% of them singletons; the top ten hold less than 1.5%. Sequencing was performed on PBMCs or T cells enriched from blood (not recorded which). This TCR was sampled from a young woman who had been exposed to COVID-19.

The CDR3 coding sequence is TGTGCCACCAGCAGACAGGGAAGCAGCCAAGAGACCCAGTACTTC. Translated: CATSRQGSSQETQYF. J is TRBJ2-5 and V is TRBV15; possible D gene TRBD1, 5 bases. Trimming shortened V by 2 bases and J by 1 base, and 11 bases separated the two germline ends. The CDR3 covers 15 residues. CDR1 is LNHNV and CDR2 is YYDKDF in the germline V gene (reference sequence).